In this sample, the clone carrying this T cell receptor (beta chain) turned up a few times. As yet, its antigen is unknown. Each donor gave one heparinised blood draw averaging roughly 100 mL. Expressed TCRB transcripts were sequenced because the isolated RNA had all been reverse transcribed beforehand. Assay used: immunoSEQ multiplex PCR; TCRdb lists only in-frame clones, some missing. Of over 600,000 clones listed, around 12% were seen once; the top ten hold roughly 0.11%. These data come from a study of beta chain features in type 1 diabetes. Study details: Cell yields, gender and age were similar in healthy donors and patients.

Study-level points and caveats: Patients with Type 1 diabetes showed moderately but significantly shorter TCRB CDR3s in all four CD4+ subsets. The study found that naive, central memory and Treg TCRB repertoires appeared more similar in patients than in healthy donors. Over-representation of high TCR-expressing cells was a possible consequence of cDNA sequencing.

CDR1 and CDR2 from the germline V gene are SGHRS and YFSETQ. Trimming took off 4 bases at V and 3 bases at J, with 16 bases between the two ends. The CDR3 is 15 residues long. Sequences were obtained from naive CD4+ T cells from blood. The origin of this receptor is a man younger than 40 with type 1 diabetes. This chain links TRBV5-1 with TRBJ1-2, with D possibly being TRBD1 (6 bases). CDR3 bases: TGCGCCAGCAGCCCCGGACAGACGAAAGACTATGGCTACACCTTC. Translating gives CASSPGQTKDYGYTF.